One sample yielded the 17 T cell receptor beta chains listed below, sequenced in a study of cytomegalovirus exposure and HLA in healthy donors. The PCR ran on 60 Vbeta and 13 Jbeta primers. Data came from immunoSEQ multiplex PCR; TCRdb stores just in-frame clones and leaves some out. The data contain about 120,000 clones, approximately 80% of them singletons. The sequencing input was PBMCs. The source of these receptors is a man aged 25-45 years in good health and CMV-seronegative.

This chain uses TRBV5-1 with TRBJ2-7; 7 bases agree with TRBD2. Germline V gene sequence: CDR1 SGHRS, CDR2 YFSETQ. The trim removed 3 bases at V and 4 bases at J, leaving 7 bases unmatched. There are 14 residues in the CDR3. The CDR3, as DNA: TGCGCCAGCAGCTCGGGACTAACGTCTTACGAGCAGTACTTC. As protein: CASSSGLTSYEQYF.

CDR3 in amino acids: CASTRTGGEEKLFF. In nucleotides, the CDR3 is TGTGCCAGCACCAGGACAGGGGGAGAAGAAAAACTGTTTTTT. The chain recombines TRBV2 with TRBJ1-4; 10 bases line up with TRBD1. V trimming: 7 bases; J trimming: 8 bases; junction bases outside the gene matches: 7. The CDR3 is made up of 14 amino acids. Germline loops: CDR1 SNHLY, CDR2 FYNNEI.

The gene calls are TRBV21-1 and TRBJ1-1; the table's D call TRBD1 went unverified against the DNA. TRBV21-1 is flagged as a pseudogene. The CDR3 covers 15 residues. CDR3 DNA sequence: TGTGCCAGCAGCAAAATGGGGACAGGGGACACTGAAGCTTTCTTT. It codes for CASSKMGTGDTEAFF.

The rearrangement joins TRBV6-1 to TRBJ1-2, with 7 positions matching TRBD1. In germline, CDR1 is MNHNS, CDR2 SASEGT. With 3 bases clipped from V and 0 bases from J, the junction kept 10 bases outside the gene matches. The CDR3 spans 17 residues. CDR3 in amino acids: CASSDLSGTAPNYGYTF. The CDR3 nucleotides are TGTGCCAGCAGTGACTTATCTGGGACAGCTCCTAACTATGGCTACACCTTC.

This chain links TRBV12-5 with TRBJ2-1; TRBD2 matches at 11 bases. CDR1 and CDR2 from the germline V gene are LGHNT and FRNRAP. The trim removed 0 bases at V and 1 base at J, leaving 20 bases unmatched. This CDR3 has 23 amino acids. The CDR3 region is CASGLVLPLLAGGTSPSYNEQFF. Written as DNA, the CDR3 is TGTGCTAGTGGTTTGGTATTGCCCCTTCTAGCGGGAGGAACCTCTCCTTCCTACAATGAGCAGTTCTTC.

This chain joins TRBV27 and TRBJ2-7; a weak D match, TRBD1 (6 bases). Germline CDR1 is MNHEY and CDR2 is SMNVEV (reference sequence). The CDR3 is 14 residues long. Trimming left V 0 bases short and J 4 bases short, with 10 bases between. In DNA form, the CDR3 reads TGTGCCAGCAGTTTATCGGACAGTCCTTACGAGCAGTACTTC. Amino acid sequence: CASSLSDSPYEQYF.

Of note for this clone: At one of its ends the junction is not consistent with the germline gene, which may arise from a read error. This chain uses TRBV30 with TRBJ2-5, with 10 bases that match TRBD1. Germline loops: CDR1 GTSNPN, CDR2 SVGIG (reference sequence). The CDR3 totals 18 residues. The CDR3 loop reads CAWSVYFPGQGEGETHYF. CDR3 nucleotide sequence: TGTGCCTGGAGTGTATATTTCCCAGGACAGGGGGAAGGCGAGACCCACTACTTC.

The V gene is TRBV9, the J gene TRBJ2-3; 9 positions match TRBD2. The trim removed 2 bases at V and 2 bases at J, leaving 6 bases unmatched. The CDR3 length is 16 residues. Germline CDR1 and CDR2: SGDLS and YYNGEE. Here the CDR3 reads CASSVGLATLTDTQYF. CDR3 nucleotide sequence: TGTGCCAGCAGCGTTGGACTAGCGACACTCACAGATACGCAGTATTTT.

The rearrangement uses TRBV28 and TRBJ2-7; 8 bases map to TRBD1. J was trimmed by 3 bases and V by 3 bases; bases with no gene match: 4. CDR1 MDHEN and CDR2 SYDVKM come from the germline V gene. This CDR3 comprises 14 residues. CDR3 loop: CASSFGDRGYEQYF. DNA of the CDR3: TGTGCCAGCAGTTTTGGCGACAGGGGCTACGAGCAGTACTTC.

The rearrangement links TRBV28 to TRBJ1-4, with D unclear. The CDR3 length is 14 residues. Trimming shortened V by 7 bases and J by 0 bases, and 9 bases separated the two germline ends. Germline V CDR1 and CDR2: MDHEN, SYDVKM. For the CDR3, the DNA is TGTGCCAGCATAACAGCAACAACTAATGAAAAACTGTTTTTT. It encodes CASITATTNEKLFF. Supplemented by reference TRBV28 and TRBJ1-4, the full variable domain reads DVKVTQSSRYLVKRTGEKVFLECVQDMDHENMFWYRQDPGLGLRLIYFSYDVKMKEKGDIPEGYSVSREKKERFSLILESASTNQTSMYLCASITATTNEKLFFGSGTQLSVL.

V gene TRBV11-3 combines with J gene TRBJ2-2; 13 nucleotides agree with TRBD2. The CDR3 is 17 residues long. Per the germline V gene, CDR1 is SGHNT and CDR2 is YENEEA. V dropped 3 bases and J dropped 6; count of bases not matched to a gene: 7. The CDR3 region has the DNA TGTGCCAGCAGCTTGGGACTAGCGGGATTTGGGTCCGGGGAGCTGTTTTTT. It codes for CASSLGLAGFGSGELFF. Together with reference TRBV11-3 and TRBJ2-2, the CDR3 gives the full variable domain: EAGVVQSPRYKIIEKKQPVAFWCNPISGHNTLYWYLQNLGQGPELLIRYENEEAVDDSQLPKDRFSAERLKGVDSTLKIQPAELGDSAVYLCASSLGLAGFGSGELFFGEGSRLTVL.

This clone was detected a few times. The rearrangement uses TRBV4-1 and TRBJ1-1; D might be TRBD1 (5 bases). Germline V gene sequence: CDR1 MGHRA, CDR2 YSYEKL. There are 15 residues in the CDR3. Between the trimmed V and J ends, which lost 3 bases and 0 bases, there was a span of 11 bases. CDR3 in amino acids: CASSQHGGMNTEAFF. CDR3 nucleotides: TGCGCCAGCAGCCAGCACGGGGGGATGAACACTGAAGCTTTCTTT.

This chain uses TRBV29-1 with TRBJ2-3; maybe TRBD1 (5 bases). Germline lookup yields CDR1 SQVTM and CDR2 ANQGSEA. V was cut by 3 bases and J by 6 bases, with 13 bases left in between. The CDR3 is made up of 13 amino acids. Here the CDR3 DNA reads TGCAGCGTTGATTGGGGCACTTCTGATACGCAGTATTTT. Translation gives CSVDWGTSDTQYF.

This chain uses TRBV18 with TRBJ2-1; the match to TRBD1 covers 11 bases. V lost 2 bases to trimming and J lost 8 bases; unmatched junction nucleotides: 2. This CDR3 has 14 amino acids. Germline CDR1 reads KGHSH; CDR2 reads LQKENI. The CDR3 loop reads CASSPGQGADEQFF. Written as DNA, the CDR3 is TGTGCCAGCTCACCAGGACAGGGGGCGGATGAGCAGTTCTTC. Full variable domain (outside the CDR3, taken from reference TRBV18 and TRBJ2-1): NAGVMQNPRHLVRRRGQEARLRCSPMKGHSHVYWYRQLPEEGLKFMVYLQKENIIDESGMPKERFSAEFPKEGPSILRIQQVVRGDSAAYFCASSPGQGADEQFFGPGTRLTVL.

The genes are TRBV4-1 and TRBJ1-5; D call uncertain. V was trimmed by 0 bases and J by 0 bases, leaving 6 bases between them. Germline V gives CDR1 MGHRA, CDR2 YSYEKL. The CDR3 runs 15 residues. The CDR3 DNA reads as TGCGCCAGCAGCCAAGATGGGAGTAGCAATCAGCCCCAGCATTTT. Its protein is CASSQDGSSNQPQHF.

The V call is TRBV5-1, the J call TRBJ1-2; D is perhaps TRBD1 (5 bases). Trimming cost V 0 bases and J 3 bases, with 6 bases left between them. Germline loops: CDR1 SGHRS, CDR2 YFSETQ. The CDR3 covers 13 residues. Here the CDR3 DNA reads TGCGCCAGCAGCTTGGGGGGGGACTATGGCTACACCTTC. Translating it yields CASSLGGDYGYTF.

The CDR3 loop reads CAWRGGQGAKRNTEAFF. The CDR3 region has the DNA TGTGCCTGGAGGGGGGGACAGGGGGCGAAGAGGAACACTGAAGCTTTCTTT. The chain links TRBV30 to TRBJ1-1; 12 bases map to TRBD1. V trimming: 3 bases; J trimming: 1 base; junction bases outside the gene matches: 9. Looked up from germline, CDR1 is GTSNPN and CDR2 is SVGIG (reference sequence). This CDR3 has 17 residues.